This passage covers 2 T cell receptor beta chains from one sample sequenced in a study of prognosis after radiotherapy for stage I lung cancer. Template was genomic DNA; TCR beta CDR3 amplified in two multiplex PCR rounds. Primers (each specific to one TRBV or TRBJ gene) were used in first-round PCR. TCRdb reanalysed the multiplex PCR reads using MiXCR and keeps one entry per CDR3 protein. The data show 17,000 or so distinct CDR3 sequences, around 40% seen once. This specimen consisted of PBMCs, obtained before or after stereotactic body radiation therapy (not recorded which). The receptors stem from a donor of 50 years or more with non-small cell lung cancer.

This clonotype was seen at least ten times. The CDR3 protein is CASSDSGGASTDTQYF. The CDR3, as DNA: TGTGCCAGCAGCGATAGCGGGGGGGCTAGCACAGATACGCAGTATTTT. The J gene is TRBJ2-3, the V gene TRBV4-2; 11 bases align to TRBD2. The CDR3 length is 16 residues. The germline gives CDR1 LGHNA, CDR2 YNFKEQ. Trimming cost V 5 bases and J 0 bases; bases outside gene matches: 4.

With regard to this clonotype: It may be a read error: a sequence one base away is much more abundant. The J gene is TRBJ2-5, the V gene TRBV5-1; tentative D call: TRBD2 (6 bases). The V gene's germline CDR1 is SGHRS and CDR2 YFSETQ. The germline V and J ends were trimmed by 3 bases and 5 bases, with 17 bases remaining between them. CDR3 length: 15 amino acids. CDR3 coding DNA: TGCGCCAGCAGCTCTTTGGACATGGGGGGTGAGACCCAGTACTTC. This translates into CASSSLDMGGETQYF.